This T cell receptor (beta chain) originates from a study of T-cell memory formation after mild COVID-19. Findings and caveats of the study: The study found balanced CD4/CD8 in clones contracting day 15 to 85 and a CD4+ lean in later expanders.

CDR3 size: 11 residues. The germline CDR1 and CDR2 sequences are SEHNR and FQNEAQ (reference sequence). Trimming shortened V by 4 bases and J by 8 bases, and 8 bases separated the two germline ends. 5'RACE with constant-segment primers built TCRalpha and TCRbeta cDNA libraries with UMIs. TCRdb re-called the 5' RACE reads through MiXCR, storing one row per CDR3 protein. This table holds tens of thousands of distinct CDR3 sequences, less than 15% found once. About this clonotype: Its antigen is as yet unknown.

Sequencing used PBMCs or a T cell subset sorted from them (not recorded which). J is TRBJ1-2 and V is TRBV7-9, with unresolved D. The receptor's source is an adult woman who had mild COVID-19 (a few samples of this study predate the infection). Cell type and time point are not known. The chain's CDR3 is CASSSSGGYTF. In DNA form, the CDR3 reads TGTGCCAGCAGCTCTTCTGGGGGCTACACCTTC.